The entry below gives a single TCR beta chain sequence along with its context. Sequencing used immunoSEQ multiplex PCR; TCRdb keeps in-frame clones, though not all of them. The data hold just over 80,000 clones, with just under 95% observed a single time. The sample originates from a study of control samples from healthy donors and cancer patients. Trimming took off 0 bases at V and 4 bases at J, with 4 bases between the two ends. Germline CDR1 SGHNT, CDR2 YYREEE (reference sequence). The CDR3 is made up of 12 amino acids. V is TRBV5-4 and J is TRBJ2-5, with unresolved D. This clonotype was sampled from a woman younger than 35 in good health. The sample comprised blood. The chain's CDR3 is CASSLDRETQYF. CDR3 in DNA: TGTGCCAGCAGCTTGGATCGAGAGACCCAGTACTTC.